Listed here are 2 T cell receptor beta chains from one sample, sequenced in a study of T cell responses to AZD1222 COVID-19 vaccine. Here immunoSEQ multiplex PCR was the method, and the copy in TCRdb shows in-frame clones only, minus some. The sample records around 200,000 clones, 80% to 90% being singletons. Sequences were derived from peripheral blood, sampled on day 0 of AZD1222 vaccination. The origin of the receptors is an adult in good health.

CDR3: CASSSPDRTISNQPQHF. The CDR3 DNA reads as TGTGCCAGCAGTTCCCCCGACAGGACAATCAGCAATCAGCCCCAGCATTTT. The chain has TRBV28 and TRBJ1-5; possibly TRBD1 for D (6 bases). Trimming left V 4 bases short and J 1 base short, with 17 bases between. Germline CDR1 and CDR2: MDHEN and SYDVKM. CDR3 length equals 17 residues.

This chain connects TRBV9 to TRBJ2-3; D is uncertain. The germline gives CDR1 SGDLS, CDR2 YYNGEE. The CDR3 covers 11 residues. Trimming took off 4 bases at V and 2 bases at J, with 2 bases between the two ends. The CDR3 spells CASSFTDTQYF. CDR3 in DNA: TGTGCCAGCAGCTTCACAGATACGCAGTATTTT.